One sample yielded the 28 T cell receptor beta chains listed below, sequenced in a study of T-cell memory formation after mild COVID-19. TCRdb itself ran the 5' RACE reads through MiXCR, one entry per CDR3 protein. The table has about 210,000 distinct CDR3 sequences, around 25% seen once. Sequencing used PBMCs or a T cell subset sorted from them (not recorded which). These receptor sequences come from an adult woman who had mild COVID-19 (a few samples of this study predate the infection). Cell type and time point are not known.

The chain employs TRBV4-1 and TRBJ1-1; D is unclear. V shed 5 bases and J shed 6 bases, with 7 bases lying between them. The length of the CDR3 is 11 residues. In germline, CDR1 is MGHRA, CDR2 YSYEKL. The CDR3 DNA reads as TGCGCCAGCAGCGGGCAGGCTGAAGCTTTCTTT. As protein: CASSGQAEAFF.

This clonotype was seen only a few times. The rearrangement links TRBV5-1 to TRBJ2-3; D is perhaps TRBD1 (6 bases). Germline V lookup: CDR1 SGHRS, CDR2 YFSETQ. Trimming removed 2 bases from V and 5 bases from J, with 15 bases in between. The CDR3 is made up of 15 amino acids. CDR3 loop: CASSFSGDKGDTQYF. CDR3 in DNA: TGCGCCAGCAGCTTCTCAGGGGATAAGGGAGATACGCAGTATTTT.

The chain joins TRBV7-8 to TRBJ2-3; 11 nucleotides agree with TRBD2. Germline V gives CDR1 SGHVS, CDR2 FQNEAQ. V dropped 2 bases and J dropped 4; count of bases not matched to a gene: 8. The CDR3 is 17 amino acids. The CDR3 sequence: CASSLKRLAGTPDTQYF. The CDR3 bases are TGTGCCAGCAGCTTAAAAAGACTAGCGGGGACGCCAGATACGCAGTATTTT.

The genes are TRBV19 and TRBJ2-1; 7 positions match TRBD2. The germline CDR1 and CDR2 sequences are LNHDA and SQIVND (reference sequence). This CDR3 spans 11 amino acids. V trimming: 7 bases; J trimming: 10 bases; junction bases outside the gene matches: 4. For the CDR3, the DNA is TGTGCCAGTACGATAGCGGGCGAGCAGTTCTTC. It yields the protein CASTIAGEQFF.

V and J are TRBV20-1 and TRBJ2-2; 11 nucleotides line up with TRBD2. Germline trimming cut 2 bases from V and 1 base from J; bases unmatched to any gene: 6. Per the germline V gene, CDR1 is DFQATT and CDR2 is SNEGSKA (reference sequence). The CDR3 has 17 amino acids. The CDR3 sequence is CSARRAGLAVNTGELFF. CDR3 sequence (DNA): TGCAGTGCTAGAAGGGCGGGACTAGCGGTGAACACCGGGGAGCTGTTTTTT.

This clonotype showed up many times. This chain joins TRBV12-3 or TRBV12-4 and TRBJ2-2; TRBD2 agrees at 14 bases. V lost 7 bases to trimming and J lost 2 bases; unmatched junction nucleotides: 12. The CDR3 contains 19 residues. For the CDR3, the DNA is TGTGCCAGCAACCCCGGGACTAGCGGGAGATCGGTTAACACCGGGGAGCTGTTTTTT. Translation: CASNPGTSGRSVNTGELFF.

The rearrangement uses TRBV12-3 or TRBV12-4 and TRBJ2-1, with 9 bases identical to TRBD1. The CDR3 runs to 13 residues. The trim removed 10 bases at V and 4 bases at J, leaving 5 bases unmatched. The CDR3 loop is CATRDRAYNEQFF. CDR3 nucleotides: TGTGCCACCCGGGACAGGGCATACAATGAGCAGTTCTTC.

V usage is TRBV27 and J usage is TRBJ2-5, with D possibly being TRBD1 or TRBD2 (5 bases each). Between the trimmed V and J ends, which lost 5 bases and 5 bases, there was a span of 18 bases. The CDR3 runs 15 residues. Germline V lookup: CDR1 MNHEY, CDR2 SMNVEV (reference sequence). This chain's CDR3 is CASSPGPLRRETQYF. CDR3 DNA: TGTGCCAGCAGTCCGGGACCTTTACGTCGGGAGACCCAGTACTTC.

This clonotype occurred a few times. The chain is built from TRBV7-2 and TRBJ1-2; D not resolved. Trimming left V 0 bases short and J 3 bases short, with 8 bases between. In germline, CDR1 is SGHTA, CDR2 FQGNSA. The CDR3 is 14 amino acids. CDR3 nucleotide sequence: TGTGCCAGCAGCTTAGCCGGGCCCGACTATGGCTACACCTTC. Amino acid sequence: CASSLAGPDYGYTF.

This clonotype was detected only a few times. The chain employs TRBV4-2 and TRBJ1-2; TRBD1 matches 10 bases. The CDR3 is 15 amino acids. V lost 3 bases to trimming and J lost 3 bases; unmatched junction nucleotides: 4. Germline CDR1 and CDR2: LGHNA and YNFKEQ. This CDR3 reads CASSQTGGADYGYTF. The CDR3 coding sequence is TGTGCCAGCAGCCAGACAGGGGGCGCAGACTATGGCTACACCTTC.

The CDR3 bases are TGTGCCACCTGGAGAACCGGGGTAAACAATGAGCAGTTCTTC. Translation gives CATWRTGVNNEQFF. The chain is built from TRBV24-1 and TRBJ2-1; TRBD2 might be the D (5 bases). The CDR3 has 14 amino acids. Germline V gene sequence: CDR1 KGHDR, CDR2 SFDVKD. With 9 bases removed from V and 5 bases from J, the gap between germline ends came to 16 bases.

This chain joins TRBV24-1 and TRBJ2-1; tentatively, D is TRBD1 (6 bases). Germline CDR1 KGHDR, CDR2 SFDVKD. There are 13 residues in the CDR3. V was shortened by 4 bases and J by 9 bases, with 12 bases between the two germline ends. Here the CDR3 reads CATSDRDISEQFF. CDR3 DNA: TGTGCCACCAGTGACCGGGACATATCTGAGCAGTTCTTC.

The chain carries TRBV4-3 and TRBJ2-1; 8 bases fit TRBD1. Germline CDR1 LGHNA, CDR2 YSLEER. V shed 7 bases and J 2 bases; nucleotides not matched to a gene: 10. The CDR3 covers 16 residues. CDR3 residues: CASKTSTGDTYNEQFF. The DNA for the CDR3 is TGCGCCAGCAAGACGTCGACAGGGGACACCTACAATGAGCAGTTCTTC.

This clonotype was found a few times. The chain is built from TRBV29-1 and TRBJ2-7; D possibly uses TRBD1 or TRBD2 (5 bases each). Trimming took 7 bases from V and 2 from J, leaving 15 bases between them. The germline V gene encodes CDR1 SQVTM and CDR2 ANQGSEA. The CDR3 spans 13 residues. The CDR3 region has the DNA TGCAGCGGAGGGGACGGGATTACCTACGAGCAGTACTTC. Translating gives CSGGDGITYEQYF.

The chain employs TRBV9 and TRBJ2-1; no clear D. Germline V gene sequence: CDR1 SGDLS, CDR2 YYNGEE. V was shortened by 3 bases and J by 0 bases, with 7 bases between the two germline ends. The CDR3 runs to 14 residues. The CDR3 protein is CASSGQFSYNEQFF. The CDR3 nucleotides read TGTGCCAGCAGCGGGCAGTTCTCCTACAATGAGCAGTTCTTC. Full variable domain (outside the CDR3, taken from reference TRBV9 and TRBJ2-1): DSGVTQTPKHLITATGQRVTLRCSPRSGDLSVYWYQQSLDQGLQFLIQYYNGEERAKGNILERFSAQQFPDLHSELNLSSLELGDSALYFCASSGQFSYNEQFFGPGTRLTVL.

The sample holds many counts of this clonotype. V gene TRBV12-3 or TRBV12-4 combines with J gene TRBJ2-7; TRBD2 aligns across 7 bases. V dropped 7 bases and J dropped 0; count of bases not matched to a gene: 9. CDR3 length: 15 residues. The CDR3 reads CASKASGPSSYEQYF. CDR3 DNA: TGTGCCAGCAAGGCTAGCGGACCAAGCTCCTACGAGCAGTACTTC.

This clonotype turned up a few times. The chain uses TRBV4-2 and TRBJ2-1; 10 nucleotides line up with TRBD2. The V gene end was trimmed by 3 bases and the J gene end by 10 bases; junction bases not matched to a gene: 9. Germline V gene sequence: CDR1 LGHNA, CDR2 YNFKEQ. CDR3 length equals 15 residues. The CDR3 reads CASSQALAGGEEQFF. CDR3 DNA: TGTGCCAGCAGCCAGGCCTTAGCGGGAGGTGAAGAGCAGTTCTTC.

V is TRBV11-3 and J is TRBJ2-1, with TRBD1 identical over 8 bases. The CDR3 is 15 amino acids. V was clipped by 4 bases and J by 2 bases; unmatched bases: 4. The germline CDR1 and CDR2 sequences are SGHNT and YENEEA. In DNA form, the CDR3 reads TGTGCCAGCAGCTCTGGGACAGGCGCCTACAATGAGCAGTTCTTC. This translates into CASSSGTGAYNEQFF.

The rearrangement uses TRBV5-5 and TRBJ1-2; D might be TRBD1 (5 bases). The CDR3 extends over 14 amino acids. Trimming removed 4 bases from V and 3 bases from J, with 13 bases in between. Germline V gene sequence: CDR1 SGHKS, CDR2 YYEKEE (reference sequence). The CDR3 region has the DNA TGTGCCAGCAGCCGTCGGGGGTCGGACTATGGCTACACCTTC. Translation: CASSRRGSDYGYTF.

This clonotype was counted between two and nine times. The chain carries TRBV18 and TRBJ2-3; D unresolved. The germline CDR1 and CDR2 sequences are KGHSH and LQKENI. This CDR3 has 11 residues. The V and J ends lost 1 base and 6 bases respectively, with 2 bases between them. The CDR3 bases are TGTGCCAGCTCACCACGGGATACGCAGTATTTT. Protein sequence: CASSPRDTQYF. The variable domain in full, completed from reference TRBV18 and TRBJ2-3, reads NAGVMQNPRHLVRRRGQEARLRCSPMKGHSHVYWYRQLPEEGLKFMVYLQKENIIDESGMPKERFSAEFPKEGPSILRIQQVVRGDSAAYFCASSPRDTQYFGPGTRLTVL.

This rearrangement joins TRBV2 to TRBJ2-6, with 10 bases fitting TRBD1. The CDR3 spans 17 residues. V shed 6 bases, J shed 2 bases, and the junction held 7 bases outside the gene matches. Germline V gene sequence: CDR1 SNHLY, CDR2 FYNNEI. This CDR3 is CASRAGTGVAGANVLTF. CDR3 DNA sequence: TGTGCCAGCAGAGCCGGGACAGGGGTTGCTGGGGCCAACGTCCTGACTTTC.

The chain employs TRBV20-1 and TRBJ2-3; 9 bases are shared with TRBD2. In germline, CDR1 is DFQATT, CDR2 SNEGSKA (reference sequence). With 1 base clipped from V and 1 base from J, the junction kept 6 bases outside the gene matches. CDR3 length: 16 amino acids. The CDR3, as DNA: TGCAGTGCTAGAGCATTTGGCGGGGGGGGCACAGATACGCAGTATTTT. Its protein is CSARAFGGGGTDTQYF.

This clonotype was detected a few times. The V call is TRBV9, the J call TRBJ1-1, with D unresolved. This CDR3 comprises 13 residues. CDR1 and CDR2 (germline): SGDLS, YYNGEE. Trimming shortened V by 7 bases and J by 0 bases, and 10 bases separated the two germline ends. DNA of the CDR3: TGTGCCAGCTTCCCCCCCGTGAACACTGAAGCTTTCTTT. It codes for CASFPPVNTEAFF.

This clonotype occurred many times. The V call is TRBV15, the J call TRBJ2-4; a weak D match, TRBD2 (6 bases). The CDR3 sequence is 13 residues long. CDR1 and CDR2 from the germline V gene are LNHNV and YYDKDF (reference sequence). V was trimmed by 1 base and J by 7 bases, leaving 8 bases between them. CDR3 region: CATSRAGVNIQYF. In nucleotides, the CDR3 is TGTGCCACCAGCAGAGCGGGAGTGAACATTCAGTACTTC.

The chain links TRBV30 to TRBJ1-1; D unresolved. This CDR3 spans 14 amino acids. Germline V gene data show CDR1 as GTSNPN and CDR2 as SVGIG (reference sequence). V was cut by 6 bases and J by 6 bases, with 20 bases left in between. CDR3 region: CACGLGRLGSEAFF. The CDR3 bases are TGTGCCTGCGGCCTGGGGAGACTGGGGTCTGAAGCTTTCTTT.

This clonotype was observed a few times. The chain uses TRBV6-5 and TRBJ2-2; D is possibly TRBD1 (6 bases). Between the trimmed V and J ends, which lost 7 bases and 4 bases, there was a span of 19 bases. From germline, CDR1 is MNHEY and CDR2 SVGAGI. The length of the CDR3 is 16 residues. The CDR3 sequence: CASTTAQGLVTGELFF. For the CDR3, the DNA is TGTGCCAGCACCACGGCTCAGGGGTTGGTCACCGGGGAGCTGTTTTTT.

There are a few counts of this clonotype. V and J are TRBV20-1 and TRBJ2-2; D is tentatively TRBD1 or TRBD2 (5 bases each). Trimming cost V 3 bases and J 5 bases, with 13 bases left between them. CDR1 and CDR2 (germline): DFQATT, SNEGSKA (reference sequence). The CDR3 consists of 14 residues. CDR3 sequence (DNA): TGCAGTGCTAGCCGGGACCAATGGACCGGGGAGCTGTTTTTT. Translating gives CSASRDQWTGELFF.

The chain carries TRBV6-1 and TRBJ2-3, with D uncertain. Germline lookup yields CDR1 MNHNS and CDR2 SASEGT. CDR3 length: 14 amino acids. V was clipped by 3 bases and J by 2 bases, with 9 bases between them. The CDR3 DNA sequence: TGTGCCAGCAGTGATGGGATTTTCACAGATACGCAGTATTTT. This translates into CASSDGIFTDTQYF.